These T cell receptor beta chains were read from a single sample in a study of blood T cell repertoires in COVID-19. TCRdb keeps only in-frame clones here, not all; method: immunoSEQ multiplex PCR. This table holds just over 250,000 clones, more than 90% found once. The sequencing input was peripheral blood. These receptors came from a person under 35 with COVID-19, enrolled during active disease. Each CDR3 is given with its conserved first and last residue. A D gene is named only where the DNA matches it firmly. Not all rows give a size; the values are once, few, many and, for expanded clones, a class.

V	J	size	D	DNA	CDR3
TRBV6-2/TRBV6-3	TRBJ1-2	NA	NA	TGTGCCAGCAGTGCGTCTGGGGGAGGCTATGGCTACACCTTC	CASSASGGGYGYTF
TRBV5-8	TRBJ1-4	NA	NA	TGTGCCAGCAGCTTCCAAGGGGATGAAAAACTGTTTTTT	CASSFQGDEKLFF
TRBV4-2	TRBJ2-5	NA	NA	TGTGCCAGCAGCCAAGTGGGGGGAAAAGAGACCCAGTACTTC	CASSQVGGKETQYF
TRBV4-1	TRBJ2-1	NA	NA	TGCGCCAGCAGACCGACCTCGGCGGGTAGCTCCTACAATGAGCAGTTCTTC	CASRPTSAGSSYNEQFF
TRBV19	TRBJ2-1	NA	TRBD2	TGTGCCAGTAGTTCCGGGACTAGCGGGAGGATTGAGCAGTTCTTC	CASSSGTSGRIEQFF
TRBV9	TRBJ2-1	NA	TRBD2	TGTGCCAGCAGCACATCCAGCGGGGGGACTAGCGGGAGGGCCTACAATGAGCAGTTCTTC	CASSTSSGGTSGRAYNEQFF
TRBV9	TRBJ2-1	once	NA	TGTGCCAGCAGCGTAGATCCCGGAGCCTACAATGAGCAGTTCTTC	CASSVDPGAYNEQFF
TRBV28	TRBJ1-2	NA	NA	TGTGCCAGCAGTTTATTCGGGGGAGGGAGCTATGGCTACACCTTC	CASSLFGGGSYGYTF
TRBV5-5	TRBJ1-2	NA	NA	TGTGCCAGCAGCTTGGACGGGGCAGGAGGGGTACTCTATGGCTACACCTTC	CASSLDGAGGVLYGYTF
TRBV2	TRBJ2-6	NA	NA	TGTGCCAGCAGGACGGACAAGGTTAACGTCCTGACTTTC	CASRTDKVNVLTF
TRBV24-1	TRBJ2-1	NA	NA	TGTGCCACCGGACGGGGATCCTACAATGAGCAGTTCTTC	CATGRGSYNEQFF
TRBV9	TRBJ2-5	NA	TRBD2	TGTGCCAGCAGCGTGAGTGGCCGGGGGGGCCAAGAGACCCAGTACTTC	CASSVSGRGGQETQYF
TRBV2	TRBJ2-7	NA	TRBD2	TGTGCCAGCACCCTCCAGCGGGGCGGTGGATACGAGCAGTACTTC	CASTLQRGGGYEQYF
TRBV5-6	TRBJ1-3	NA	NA	TGTGCCAGCAGCTTGGGAGGGGGAAACACCATATATTTT	CASSLGGGNTIYF
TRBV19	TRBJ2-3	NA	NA	TGTGCCAGTAGTCCTAATGCCGGCACAGATACGCAGTATTTT	CASSPNAGTDTQYF
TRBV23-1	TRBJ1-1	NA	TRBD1	TGCGCCAGCAGTCGAACAGGGGAGACTGAAGCTTTCTTT	CASSRTGETEAFF
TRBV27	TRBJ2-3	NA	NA	TGTGCCAGCAGTTCCCGGGGTTCAGATACGCAGTATTTT	CASSSRGSDTQYF
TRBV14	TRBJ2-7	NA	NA	TGTGCCAGCAGCCCCCTCTCAGGGGGGCTTTACGAGCAGTACTTC	CASSPLSGGLYEQYF
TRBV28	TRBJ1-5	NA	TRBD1	TGTGCCAGCAGTTTAGGGACAGGGTTGGATCAGCCCCAGCATTTT	CASSLGTGLDQPQHF
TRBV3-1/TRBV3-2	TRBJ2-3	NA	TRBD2	TGTGCCAGCAGCCAAGATTTCCTAGCGGGAGTTACAGATACGCAGTATTTT	CASSQDFLAGVTDTQYF
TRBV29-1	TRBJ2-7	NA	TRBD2	TGCAGCGTCCTTAGCGGGTCGAGCTCCTACGAGCAGTACTTC	CSVLSGSSSYEQYF
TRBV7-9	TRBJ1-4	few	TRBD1	TGTGCCAGCAGCCCTCCGGACAGGGGTGATGAAAAACTGTTTTTT	CASSPPDRGDEKLFF
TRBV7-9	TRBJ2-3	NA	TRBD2	TGTGCCAGCAGCCTTAGCGGGAGTCTAAATACGCAGTATTTT	CASSLSGSLNTQYF
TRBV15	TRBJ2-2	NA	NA	TGTGCCACCAGCCTTAGTAACACCGGGGAGCTGTTTTTT	CATSLSNTGELFF
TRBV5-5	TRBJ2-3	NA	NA	TGTGCCAGCAGCTCGCGGGGATCTAGCACAGATACGCAGTATTTT	CASSSRGSSTDTQYF
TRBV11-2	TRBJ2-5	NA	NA	TGTGCCAGCACCTTATTCGGGGAGACCCAGTACTTC	CASTLFGETQYF
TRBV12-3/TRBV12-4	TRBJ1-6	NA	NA	TGTGCCACTCGGGGGGCCAATAATTCACCCCTCCACTTT	CATRGANNSPLHF
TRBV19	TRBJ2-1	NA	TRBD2	TGTGCCAGTAGTGCGATAGGGACTAGCGGGAACCTCGGGCAGTTCTTC	CASSAIGTSGNLGQFF
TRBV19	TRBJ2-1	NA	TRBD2	TGTGCCAGTAGTATAGATACTAGCGGCTACAATGAGCAGTTCTTC	CASSIDTSGYNEQFF
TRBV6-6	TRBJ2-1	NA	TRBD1	TGTGCCAGCAGTTCCCGGGACAGGGGGTTAAATGAGCAGTTCTTC	CASSSRDRGLNEQFF
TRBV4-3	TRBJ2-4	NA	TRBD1	TGCGCCAGCAGCCAAGATCTTATGAGACAGGGGCTCGAAGTAGCTAACCAAAACATTCAGTACTTC	CASSQDLMRQGLEVANQNIQYF
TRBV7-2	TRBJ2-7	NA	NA	TGTGCCAGCAGCACAAACCGGGAGTCTTCCGAGCAGTACTTC	CASSTNRESSEQYF
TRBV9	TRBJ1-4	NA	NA	TGTGCCAGCAGCGTTGGGGCAGGGAAACTGTTTTTT	CASSVGAGKLFF
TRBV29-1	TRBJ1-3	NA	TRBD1	TGCAGCGTTGTGACAGGGATGGGTGGAAACACCATATATTTT	CSVVTGMGGNTIYF